Detailed here is one TCR beta chain. The antigen is undetermined. Sequencing used immunoSEQ multiplex PCR; TCRdb keeps in-frame clones, though not all of them. The repertoire holds fewer than 30,000 clones, with almost 85% as singletons. These data are taken from a study of PD-1 blockade in classical Hodgkin lymphoma. Broader study findings: Reports described newly diagnosed patients as having lower baseline TCR diversity than healthy donors.

Germline CDR1 reads MDHEN; CDR2 reads SYDVKM. Trimming cost V 4 bases and J 0 bases, with 13 bases left between them. CDR3 length: 15 residues. All the patients suffered relapse after autologous stem cell transplantation, and brentuximab vedotin exposure differed. Specimen: peripheral blood mononuclear cells (PBMCs), collected before the second cycle of nivolumab. The clonotype originates from a human donor with classical Hodgkin lymphoma. The chain combines TRBV28 with TRBJ2-7; possible D gene TRBD1, 6 bases. CDR3 region: CASSSLDSSSYEQYF. As DNA, the CDR3 is TGTGCCAGCAGTTCTTTGGACAGTAGCTCCTACGAGCAGTACTTC.